The present entry profiles one T cell receptor beta chain with its context. The sample comes from a study of blood T cell repertoires in COVID-19. For the study at large: Samples taken during acute and convalescent COVID-19 were collected in the United States, Italy and Spain.

Authors' methods: The assay estimated nucleated cells by amplifying reference gene primers. Sequenced by immunoSEQ multiplex PCR; TCRdb stores in-frame clones only, minus some. V and J calls and clone size are copied from that table; D and trimming were computed from the DNA. The sample has tens of thousands of clones, approximately 72% seen once. This CDR3 region has 16 residues. Trimming left V 5 bases short and J 2 bases short, with 20 bases between. CDR1 is GTSNPN, CDR2 SVGIG, per germline (reference sequence). This chain uses TRBV30 with TRBJ2-3, with D tentatively TRBD2 (6 bases). The sequenced sample consisted of peripheral blood. The receptor was isolated from a woman at least 80 years old with acute or convalescent COVID-19. The CDR3 DNA follows: TGTGCCTGGTCGGAAATCTGGGCGGGGCTCACAGATACGCAGTATTTT. Amino acid sequence: CAWSEIWAGLTDTQYF.